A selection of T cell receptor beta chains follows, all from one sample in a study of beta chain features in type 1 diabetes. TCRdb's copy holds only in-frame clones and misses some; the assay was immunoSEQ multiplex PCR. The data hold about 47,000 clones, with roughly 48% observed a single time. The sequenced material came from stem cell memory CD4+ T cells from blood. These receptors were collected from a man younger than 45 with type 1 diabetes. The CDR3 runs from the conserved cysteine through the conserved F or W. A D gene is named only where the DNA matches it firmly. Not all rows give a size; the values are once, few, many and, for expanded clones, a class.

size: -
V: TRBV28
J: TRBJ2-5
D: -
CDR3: CASSPWGRGQETQYF
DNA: TGTGCCAGCAGTCCCTGGGGCAGGGGCCAAGAGACCCAGTACTTC

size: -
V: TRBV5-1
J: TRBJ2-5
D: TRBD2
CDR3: CASSLPAGSQETQYF
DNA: TGCGCCAGCAGCTTACCAGCGGGATCACAAGAGACCCAGTACTTC

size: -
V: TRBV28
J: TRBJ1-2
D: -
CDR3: CASSRPGEYGYTF
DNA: TGTGCCAGCAGCCGGCCGGGAGAGTATGGCTACACCTTC

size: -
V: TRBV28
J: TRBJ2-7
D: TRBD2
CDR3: CASSQGGLAGINDEQYF
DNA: TGTGCCAGCAGCCAAGGGGGACTAGCGGGGATTAACGACGAGCAGTACTTC

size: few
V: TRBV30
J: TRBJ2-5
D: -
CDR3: CAWSGQVGETQYF
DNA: TGTGCCTGGAGTGGACAAGTAGGAGAGACCCAGTACTTC

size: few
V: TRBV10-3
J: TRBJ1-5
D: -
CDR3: CAIGTEQGRDGNQPQHF
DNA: TGTGCCATAGGAACCGAACAGGGTCGTGATGGCAATCAGCCCCAGCATTTT

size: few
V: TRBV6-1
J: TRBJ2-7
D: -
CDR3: CASSEAGAGEGGEQYF
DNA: TGTGCCAGCAGTGAAGCGGGGGCGGGAGAGGGAGGCGAGCAGTACTTC

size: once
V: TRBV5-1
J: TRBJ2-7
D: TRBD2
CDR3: CASSPWGGLTEQYF
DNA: TGCGCCAGCAGCCCCTGGGGGGGTTTAACGGAGCAGTACTTC

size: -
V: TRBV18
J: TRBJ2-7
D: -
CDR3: CASSPRSVAYEQYF
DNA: TGTGCCAGCTCACCACGTTCTGTTGCCTACGAGCAGTACTTC

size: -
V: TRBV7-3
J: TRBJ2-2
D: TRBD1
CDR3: CASSGTGRETGELFF
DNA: TGTGCCAGCAGTGGGACAGGGAGAGAGACCGGGGAGCTGTTTTTT

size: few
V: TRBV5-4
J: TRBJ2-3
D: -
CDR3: CASSLEGRGTDTQYF
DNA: TGTGCCAGCAGCTTGGAGGGCCGGGGGACAGATACGCAGTATTTT

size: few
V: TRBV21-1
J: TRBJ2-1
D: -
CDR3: CASMGPGLSWREFVNEQFF
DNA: TGTGCCAGTATGGGACCAGGACTGAGTTGGAGGGAGTTCGTCAATGAGCAGTTCTTC

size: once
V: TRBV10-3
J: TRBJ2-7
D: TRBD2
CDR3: CAISGGSGRSPRLYEQYF
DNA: TGTGCCATCAGTGGGGGTAGCGGGAGATCCCCCCGACTCTACGAGCAGTACTTC

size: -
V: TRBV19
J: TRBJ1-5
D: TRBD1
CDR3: CASSQDRGDSNQPQHF
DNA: TGTGCCAGTAGCCAGGACAGGGGGGATAGCAATCAGCCCCAGCATTTT

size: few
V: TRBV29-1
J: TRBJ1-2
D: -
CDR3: CSVGLDRLFGYTF
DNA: TGCAGCGTCGGACTTGACAGGCTGTTTGGCTACACCTTC

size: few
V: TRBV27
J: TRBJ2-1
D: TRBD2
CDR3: CASSSFSGIYNEQFF
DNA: TGTGCCAGCAGTTCGTTTAGCGGGATATACAATGAGCAGTTCTTC

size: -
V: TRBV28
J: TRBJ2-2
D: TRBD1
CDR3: CASSLWSGGRSGELFF
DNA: TGTGCCAGCAGTTTATGGTCAGGGGGCAGGTCCGGGGAGCTGTTTTTT

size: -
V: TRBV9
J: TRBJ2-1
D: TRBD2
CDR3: CASSVGVSGISGDEQFF
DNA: TGTGCCAGCAGCGTAGGGGTAAGCGGGATAAGCGGGGATGAGCAGTTCTTC

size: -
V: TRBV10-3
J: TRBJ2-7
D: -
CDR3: CAISASSYEQYF
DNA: TGTGCCATCAGTGCCTCTTCCTACGAGCAGTACTTC

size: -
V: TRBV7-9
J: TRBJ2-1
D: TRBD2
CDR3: CASSSGLALRSYNEQFF
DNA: TGTGCCAGCAGCTCTGGACTAGCTCTCCGAAGTTACAATGAGCAGTTCTTC

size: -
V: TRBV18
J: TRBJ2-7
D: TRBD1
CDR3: CASSLGTGGSYEQYF
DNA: TGTGCCAGCTCACTTGGGACAGGGGGCTCCTACGAGCAGTACTTC

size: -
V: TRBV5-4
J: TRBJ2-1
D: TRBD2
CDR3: CASSQPGGNHNEQFF
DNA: TGCGCCAGCAGCCAACCGGGAGGGAACCACAATGAGCAGTTCTTC